These 17 T cell receptor beta chains originate from one sample sequenced in a study of blood T cell repertoires in COVID-19. Profiled with immunoSEQ multiplex PCR; TCRdb holds only in-frame clones, not every one. This table holds fewer than 150,000 clones, approximately 80% found once. The sample taken for sequencing was peripheral blood. The receptors shown here come from a man in his sixties who had recovered from COVID-19.

The chain carries TRBV4-2 and TRBJ2-3; 11 nucleotides agree with TRBD2. V shed 3 bases and J 0 bases; nucleotides not matched to a gene: 14. Germline values: CDR1 LGHNA, CDR2 YNFKEQ. The CDR3 sequence is 20 residues long. The DNA for the CDR3 is TGTGCCAGCAGCCATAATATAGCGGGGGGGGATGTGAGAAGCACAGATACGCAGTATTTT. Translating it yields CASSHNIAGGDVRSTDTQYF.

The gene calls are TRBV21-1 and TRBJ1-2; TRBD1, as called in the table, went unchecked against the DNA. TRBV21-1 is recorded as a pseudogene. CDR3 length equals 19 residues. CDR3: CASSKEGGTGGSSNYGYTF. CDR3 nucleotides: TGTGCCAGCAGCAAAGAAGGGGGGACAGGGGGCTCCTCTAACTATGGCTACACCTTC.

This clone was observed a few times. The rearrangement links TRBV7-6 to TRBJ2-7; 9 bases are shared with TRBD1. CDR3 length equals 17 residues. The germline gives CDR1 SGHVS, CDR2 FNYEAQ. J was trimmed by 5 bases and V by 3 bases; bases with no gene match: 14. CDR3 region: CASSFGPYRGRRDEQYF. The CDR3 DNA follows: TGTGCCAGCAGCTTTGGTCCTTACAGGGGGCGCCGGGACGAGCAGTACTTC.

V usage is TRBV18 and J usage is TRBJ1-1, with a weak D call TRBD1 (5 bases). This CDR3 region has 11 residues. Germline loops: CDR1 KGHSH, CDR2 LQKENI. With 8 bases removed from V and 4 bases from J, the gap between germline ends came to 8 bases. This chain's CDR3 is CASRGVTEAFF. The CDR3 nucleotides read TGTGCCAGCCGGGGGGTCACTGAAGCTTTCTTT.

The V call is TRBV9, the J call TRBJ2-1, with a possible D match to TRBD1 (6 bases). In germline, CDR1 is SGDLS, CDR2 YYNGEE. Trimming shortened V by 6 bases and J by 1 base, and 14 bases separated the two germline ends. The length of the CDR3 is 15 residues. CDR3 in amino acids: CASTVGAGSYNEQFF. CDR3 DNA: TGTGCCAGCACCGTGGGGGCAGGGTCCTACAATGAGCAGTTCTTC. The variable domain in full, with the rest retrieved from reference TRBV9 and TRBJ2-1, is DSGVTQTPKHLITATGQRVTLRCSPRSGDLSVYWYQQSLDQGLQFLIQYYNGEERAKGNILERFSAQQFPDLHSELNLSSLELGDSALYFCASTVGAGSYNEQFFGPGTRLTVL.

The chain employs TRBV5-1 and TRBJ1-1; TRBD1 matches at 7 bases. The CDR3 sequence is 15 residues long. V lost 3 bases, J lost 7 bases, and 12 bases stayed unmatched. Germline-derived CDR1 and CDR2 are SGHRS and YFSETQ. The CDR3 spells CASSSVQGSIGEAFF. CDR3 in DNA: TGCGCCAGCAGCTCGGTACAGGGGTCAATCGGTGAAGCTTTCTTT.

The V and J genes are TRBV13 and TRBJ2-7; 10 positions agree with TRBD2. V was clipped by 5 bases and J by 3 bases; unmatched bases: 7. CDR3 length equals 15 residues. Germline CDR1 is PRHDT and CDR2 is FYEKMQ (reference sequence). CDR3 sequence (DNA): TGTGCCAGCAGCACGGGACTAGCGCAGAACTACGAGCAGTACTTC. Its protein is CASSTGLAQNYEQYF.

The chain is built from TRBV9 and TRBJ1-2; weak D call: TRBD1 (5 bases). V lost 2 bases and J lost 6, with 11 bases in between. The germline CDR1 and CDR2 sequences are SGDLS and YYNGEE. The CDR3 covers 13 residues. CDR3 sequence: CASSVGGPDGYTF. The CDR3 DNA is TGTGCCAGCAGCGTCGGGGGTCCGGATGGCTACACCTTC.

This clone was seen a handful of times. The sample has other DNA sequences that encode this CDR3 too. The V and J genes are TRBV7-2 and TRBJ2-2; D possibly corresponds to TRBD2 (5 bases). CDR1 is SGHTA, CDR2 FQGNSA, per germline. The CDR3 consists of 15 residues. The V end lost 0 bases, the J end lost 1 base, and 6 bases lay between the germline ends. The CDR3 loop reads CASSLASGNTGELFF. DNA for the CDR3: TGTGCCAGCAGCTTAGCCAGCGGGAACACCGGGGAGCTGTTTTTT.

The V gene is TRBV11-3, the J gene TRBJ2-3, with a possible D match to TRBD1 (5 bases). The V end lost 4 bases, the J end lost 1 base, and 9 bases lay between the germline ends. The CDR3 is 14 amino acids. The germline gives CDR1 SGHNT, CDR2 YENEEA. CDR3 residues: CASSSGRGTDTQYF. The CDR3 coding sequence is TGTGCCAGCAGCTCCGGCAGGGGCACAGATACGCAGTATTTT.

The chain joins TRBV27 to TRBJ2-5; a possible D gene is TRBD1 (6 bases). The V and J ends lost 7 bases and 4 bases respectively, with 16 bases between them. The CDR3 totals 14 residues. CDR1 and CDR2 (germline): MNHEY, SMNVEV (reference sequence). Written as DNA, the CDR3 is TGTGCCAGCAAAACCTTAGCAGGGGCAGAGACCCAGTACTTC. Encoded protein: CASKTLAGAETQYF.

This chain's CDR3 is CASSLGRGLLNEQFF. CDR3 sequence (DNA): TGTGCCAGCAGCTTAGGCCGTGGGCTTCTCAATGAGCAGTTCTTC. The V gene is TRBV7-2, the J gene TRBJ2-1; D is ambiguous. CDR1 and CDR2 (germline): SGHTA, FQGNSA. The CDR3 is 15 amino acids. V was trimmed by 1 base and J by 6 bases, leaving 13 bases between them.

V gene TRBV7-2 combines with J gene TRBJ2-1; 13 positions match TRBD2. V shed 4 bases, J shed 9 bases, and the junction held 9 bases outside the gene matches. There are 16 residues in the CDR3. The germline V gene encodes CDR1 SGHTA and CDR2 FQGNSA. The CDR3 here is CASSSGLAGLPGEQFF. CDR3 sequence (DNA): TGTGCCAGCAGCTCGGGACTAGCGGGGCTTCCGGGTGAGCAGTTCTTC.

This sequence joins TRBV7-2 and TRBJ2-7, with TRBD1 matching 7 bases. The germline V gene encodes CDR1 SGHTA and CDR2 FQGNSA. This CDR3 comprises 14 residues. V lost 2 bases, J lost 6 bases, and 7 bases stayed unmatched. The CDR3 DNA reads TGTGCCAGCAGCTTAACAGGACAGGCGCGCGAGCAGTACTTC. Residues: CASSLTGQAREQYF.

Concerning this clone: The identical CDR3 is also encoded by other nucleotide sequences in the sample. CDR3 protein: CASSLLERSYEQYF. CDR3 DNA sequence: TGTGCCAGCAGCCTCTTAGAACGCTCCTACGAGCAGTACTTC. The V and J genes are TRBV5-6 and TRBJ2-7, with D uncertain. Trimming stripped 4 bases from V and 0 bases from J, with 11 bases between. This CDR3 region has 14 residues. Germline V CDR1 and CDR2: SGHDT, YYEEEE. Together with reference TRBV5-6 and TRBJ2-7, the CDR3 gives the full variable domain: DAGVTQSPTHLIKTRGQQVTLRCSPKSGHDTVSWYQQALGQGPQFIFQYYEEEERQRGNFPDRFSGHQFPNYSSELNVNALLLGDSALYLCASSLLERSYEQYFGPGTRLTVT.

This chain uses TRBV30 with TRBJ2-7; 7 nucleotides align to TRBD1. With 3 bases clipped from V and 2 bases from J, the junction kept 7 bases outside the gene matches. This CDR3 comprises 14 residues. Per germline, CDR1 GTSNPN and CDR2 SVGIG (reference sequence). CDR3 amino acids: CAWSRGLGAYEQYF. As DNA, the CDR3 is TGTGCCTGGAGCAGGGGGTTGGGGGCCTACGAGCAGTACTTC.

This clone has a handful of counts. This chain connects TRBV28 to TRBJ1-2; D might be TRBD1 (6 bases). CDR3 size: 16 residues. Germline V gene lookup returns CDR1 MDHEN and CDR2 SYDVKM. The germline V and J ends were trimmed by 6 bases and 0 bases, with 17 bases remaining between them. DNA of the CDR3: TGTGCCAGCAGCTTAGGGGGGATTTCAGCTAACTATGGCTACACCTTC. This encodes CASSLGGISANYGYTF.